Following are 2 T cell receptor beta chains from one sample sequenced in a study of CD8+CD57+ T cells in acquired aplastic anemia. Patients included in sequencing had previously demonstrated CD8+CD57+ cell expansion by flow cytometry. CDR3 and TCR beta VDJ profiling relied on genomic DNA as the template. Each CDR3 protein is one row after TCRdb ran MiXCR on the reads. The sample consists of approximately 180,000 distinct CDR3 sequences, 48% of them appearing once. Sequencing was performed on sorted CD4+, CD8+, or CD8+CD57+ T cells (not recorded which) from PBMCs. The receptors originated from a human donor with aplastic anemia.

This chain connects TRBV29-1 to TRBJ2-1, with TRBD1 matching 9 bases. This CDR3 comprises 14 residues. Germline loops: CDR1 SQVTM, CDR2 ANQGSEA. Losses at the gene ends were 4 bases for V and 2 bases for J; bases not matched to a gene: 3. In DNA form, the CDR3 reads TGCAGCGTTGGGCGGACAGGGGCCTACAATGAGCAGTTCTTC. Protein product: CSVGRTGAYNEQFF.

In its sample, this clonotype was seen many times. The chain recombines TRBV12-3 or TRBV12-4 with TRBJ2-1, with D possibly TRBD1 on 7 matching bases. The V end was cut by 8 bases, the J end by 4 bases, with 15 bases between. The CDR3 has 14 residues. The CDR3 DNA sequence: TGTGCCAGCCAGGGGGACTTACAATACAATGAGCAGTTCTTC. Translation: CASQGDLQYNEQFF.